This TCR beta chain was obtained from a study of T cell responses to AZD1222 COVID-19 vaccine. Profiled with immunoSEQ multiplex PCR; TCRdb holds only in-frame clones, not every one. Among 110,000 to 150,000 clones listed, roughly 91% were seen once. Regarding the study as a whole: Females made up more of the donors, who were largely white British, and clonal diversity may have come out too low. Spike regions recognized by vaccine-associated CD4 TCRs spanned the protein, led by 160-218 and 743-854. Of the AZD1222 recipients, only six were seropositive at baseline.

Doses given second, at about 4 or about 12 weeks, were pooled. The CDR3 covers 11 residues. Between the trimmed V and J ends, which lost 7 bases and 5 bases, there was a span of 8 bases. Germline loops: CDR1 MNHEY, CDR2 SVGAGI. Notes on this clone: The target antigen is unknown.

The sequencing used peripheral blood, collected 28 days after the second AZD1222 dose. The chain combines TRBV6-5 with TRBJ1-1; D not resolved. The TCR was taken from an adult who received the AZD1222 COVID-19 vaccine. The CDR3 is CASIGWTEAFF. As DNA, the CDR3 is TGTGCCAGCATAGGGTGGACTGAAGCTTTCTTT.